These 9 T cell receptor beta chains came from one sample sequenced in a study of blood T cell repertoires in COVID-19. TCRdb's copy holds only in-frame clones and misses some; the assay was immunoSEQ multiplex PCR. The table shows under 200,000 clones, with roughly 91% occurring only once. Sequencing was performed on peripheral blood. The receptors derive from a man between 18 and 29 years old with acute or convalescent COVID-19.

The CDR3 protein is CASRGGGEYGYTF. The CDR3 coding sequence is TGTGCCAGTAGAGGAGGGGGCGAATATGGCTACACCTTC. The chain employs TRBV19 and TRBJ1-2, with 7 bases identical to TRBD1. The CDR3 has 13 residues. V lost 6 bases and J lost 5; bases outside the gene matches: 6. From germline, CDR1 is LNHDA and CDR2 SQIVND (reference sequence).

To note about this clone: The sample has other DNA sequences that encode this CDR3 too. V usage is TRBV24-1 and J usage is TRBJ2-3; a weak D match, TRBD2 (5 bases). Looked up from germline, CDR1 is KGHDR and CDR2 is SFDVKD. The ends were cut back, 5 bases at V and 4 bases at J, with 21 bases in the middle. The CDR3 runs to 17 residues. This CDR3 is CATSAQGGRKGADTQYF. In DNA, the CDR3 is TGTGCCACCAGTGCCCAAGGAGGCAGGAAGGGCGCAGATACGCAGTATTTT.

The gene calls are TRBV7-9 and TRBJ1-2, with D hard to call. There are 14 residues in the CDR3. The V gene's germline CDR1 is SEHNR and CDR2 FQNEAQ (reference sequence). V was shortened by 1 base and J by 0 bases, with 6 bases between the two germline ends. CDR3 in DNA: TGTGCCAGCAGCTTAGAAACAGCTAACTATGGCTACACCTTC. Its translation: CASSLETANYGYTF.

The chain combines TRBV24-1 with TRBJ2-5, with D possibly TRBD2 on 5 matching bases. Germline loops: CDR1 KGHDR, CDR2 SFDVKD. The ends were cut back, 0 bases at V and 1 base at J, with 14 bases in the middle. The CDR3 is 17 residues long. CDR3 in DNA: TGTGCCACCAGTGATTTGGCCGGGGTTCGGTCCCAAGAGACCCAGTACTTC. It translates to CATSDLAGVRSQETQYF.

The chain carries TRBV11-2 and TRBJ2-1; TRBD2 matches 10 bases. With V trimmed by 8 bases and J by 7 bases, 8 bases remained unmatched. The CDR3 loop spans 14 amino acids. The germline CDR1 and CDR2 sequences are SGHAT and FQNNGV. The CDR3 loop is CASGRTSGLNEQFF. CDR3 in DNA: TGTGCCAGCGGCAGGACTAGCGGTCTGAATGAGCAGTTCTTC.

The V gene is TRBV5-1, the J gene TRBJ1-3; the D gene is possibly TRBD1 (5 bases). The CDR3 length is 15 residues. CDR1 is SGHRS, CDR2 YFSETQ, per germline. V lost 1 base and J 6 bases, leaving 14 bases between the germline ends. CDR3 bases: TGCGCCAGCAGCTTGTCTCCAGGGACTGAAAACACCATATATTTT. It translates to CASSLSPGTENTIYF.

This clone was recorded once. The gene calls are TRBV10-3 and TRBJ2-6, with 9 bases matching TRBD1. CDR3 size: 16 residues. The germline V gene encodes CDR1 ENHRY and CDR2 SYGVKD. Germline trimming cut 11 bases from V and 2 bases from J; bases unmatched to any gene: 10. CDR3 protein: CAAAETGGAGANVLTF. The CDR3 DNA sequence: TGTGCCGCCGCTGAAACAGGGGGCGCTGGGGCCAACGTCCTGACTTTC.

The chain employs TRBV5-8 and TRBJ1-4; D might be TRBD1 (5 bases). Trimming cost V 0 bases and J 5 bases, with 8 bases left between them. Germline V gives CDR1 SGHTS, CDR2 YDEGEE. The CDR3 contains 14 residues. CDR3 protein: CASSLEGRNEKLFF. In DNA, the CDR3 is TGTGCCAGCAGCTTGGAGGGGAGGAATGAAAAACTGTTTTTT.

This clone has only a few counts. The genes are TRBV24-1 and TRBJ2-2, with D unresolved. Per the germline V gene, CDR1 is KGHDR and CDR2 is SFDVKD. The CDR3 spans 16 residues. Trimming removed 3 bases from V and 0 bases from J, with 10 bases in between. The CDR3 reads CATSDGILANTGELFF. The CDR3, as DNA: TGTGCCACCAGTGATGGCATCCTAGCGAACACCGGGGAGCTGTTTTTT.